These 19 T cell receptor beta chains came from one sample sequenced in a study of PD-1 blockade in classical Hodgkin lymphoma. Every patient experienced relapse after autologous stem cell transplantation, and brentuximab vedotin exposure varied. The repertoire was sequenced with immunoSEQ multiplex PCR; TCRdb's copy has only in-frame clones and lacks some. Here the sample spans about 93,000 clones, roughly 76% being singletons. The material sequenced was peripheral blood mononuclear cells (PBMCs), taken before the second cycle of nivolumab. Receptors were obtained from a human donor with classical Hodgkin lymphoma.

The V and J genes are TRBV4-2 and TRBJ2-3, with 7 positions matching TRBD2. Trimming took 1 base from V and 0 from J; bases not matched to a gene: 7. Germline CDR1 and CDR2: LGHNA and YNFKEQ. The CDR3 consists of 17 residues. The CDR3 is CASSQVGRGGSTDTQYF. CDR3 in DNA: TGTGCCAGCAGCCAAGTGGGACGCGGGGGTAGCACAGATACGCAGTATTTT.

This clone was counted only a few times. The chain uses TRBV7-8 and TRBJ2-7; D perhaps matches TRBD2 (5 bases). The CDR3 is 14 amino acids. Trimming left V 5 bases short and J 3 bases short, with 14 bases between. The germline V gene encodes CDR1 SGHVS and CDR2 FQNEAQ. The CDR3 loop reads CASSPTGAGYEQYF. In DNA form, the CDR3 reads TGTGCCAGCAGCCCCACGGGTGCGGGCTACGAGCAGTACTTC.

The CDR3 sequence is CASSVQGGGELFF. In DNA, the CDR3 is TGTGCCAGTAGTGTACAGGGTGGCGGGGAGCTGTTTTTT. The rearrangement links TRBV19 to TRBJ2-2; weak D call: TRBD1 (6 bases). This CDR3 is 13 amino acids long. The germline V and J ends were trimmed by 5 bases and 7 bases, with 11 bases remaining between them. In germline, CDR1 is LNHDA, CDR2 SQIVND (reference sequence).

The CDR3 coding sequence is TGTGCCAGCAGTTCTTGGGGCTTGGGCACTGAAGCTTTCTTT. It translates to CASSSWGLGTEAFF. This chain connects TRBV6-5 to TRBJ1-1, with a weak D call TRBD1 (5 bases). Between the trimmed V and J ends, which lost 4 bases and 4 bases, there was a span of 13 bases. The V gene's germline CDR1 is MNHEY and CDR2 SVGAGI. This CDR3 is 14 amino acids long.

The CDR3 bases are TGTGCCAGCAGGGTGACAGGGGGGAACACTGAAGCTTTCTTT. Amino acids: CASRVTGGNTEAFF. The J gene is TRBJ1-1, the V gene TRBV6-6; 9 bases map to TRBD1. V gave up 6 bases and J gave up 1 base; unmatched junction bases: 3. CDR1 and CDR2 from the germline V gene are MNHNY and SVGAGI (reference sequence). This CDR3 comprises 14 residues.

The table lists this clone with many counts. The V gene is TRBV7-9, the J gene TRBJ1-1; D is ambiguous. The CDR3 consists of 13 residues. V lost 6 bases to trimming and J lost 6 bases, with 14 bases between them. From germline, CDR1 is SEHNR and CDR2 FQNEAQ (reference sequence). CDR3 sequence reads: CASSRSGRPEAFF. In DNA, the CDR3 is TGTGCCAGCAGTCGGTCGGGTCGGCCTGAAGCTTTCTTT.

The chain links TRBV13 to TRBJ2-3, with D unclear. The CDR3 extends over 15 amino acids. Germline assignment: CDR1 PRHDT and CDR2 FYEKMQ (reference sequence). The V end was cut by 5 bases, the J end by 0 bases, with 12 bases between. In nucleotides, the CDR3 is TGTGCCAGCAGCCCGGGCGGACCTAGCACAGATACGCAGTATTTT. As protein: CASSPGGPSTDTQYF.

This chain uses TRBV30 with TRBJ2-7; tentative D call: TRBD2 (6 bases). Trimming shortened V by 2 bases and J by 3 bases, and 11 bases separated the two germline ends. This CDR3 comprises 13 residues. Germline CDR1 GTSNPN, CDR2 SVGIG (reference sequence). CDR3 residues: CAWSRTTLYEQYF. The CDR3 DNA sequence: TGTGCCTGGAGTAGGACTACCCTCTACGAGCAGTACTTC.

A single count supports this clone. The genes are TRBV4-3 and TRBJ2-7, with D tentatively TRBD2 (6 bases). CDR3 size: 13 residues. The ends were cut back, 5 bases at V and 9 bases at J, with 17 bases in the middle. Germline V gives CDR1 LGHNA, CDR2 YSLEER. The CDR3 DNA is TGCGCCAGCAGCTCGACTAGTTTTGTTGGGCAGTACTTC. Protein sequence: CASSSTSFVGQYF.

The J gene is TRBJ2-7, the V gene TRBV6-5; 7 nucleotides match TRBD2. V shed 0 bases and J 0 bases; nucleotides not matched to a gene: 5. CDR1 is MNHEY, CDR2 SVGAGI, per germline. The CDR3 extends over 16 amino acids. The CDR3 region is CASSYSGRAPSYEQYF. CDR3 nucleotide sequence: TGTGCCAGCAGTTACTCAGGGAGGGCTCCCTCCTACGAGCAGTACTTC.

This rearrangement joins TRBV19 to TRBJ2-2, with D possibly being TRBD2 (6 bases). This CDR3 region has 15 residues. Germline CDR1 LNHDA, CDR2 SQIVND (reference sequence). V lost 1 base to trimming and J lost 7 bases, with 13 bases between them. CDR3 DNA: TGTGCCAGTAGTATAGCTGGGAGGTCTGACGGGGAGCTGTTTTTT. Translated: CASSIAGRSDGELFF.

This clone was detected once. The chain employs TRBV28 and TRBJ2-3, with D uncertain. Germline V lookup: CDR1 MDHEN, CDR2 SYDVKM. V lost 3 bases to trimming and J lost 2 bases, with 6 bases between them. The CDR3 loop spans 13 amino acids. The CDR3 here is CASSFQATDTQYF. The DNA of the CDR3 is TGTGCCAGCAGTTTCCAGGCCACAGATACGCAGTATTTT.

This clone was found a few times. This chain connects TRBV7-2 to TRBJ1-4, with 9 nucleotides matching TRBD1. In germline, CDR1 is SGHTA, CDR2 FQGNSA. J gave up 6 bases and V 1 base, and 3 bases lay outside the gene matches. CDR3 length equals 15 residues. The CDR3 DNA is TGTGCCAGCAGCTTAGTTGGGACAGGGCATGAAAAACTGTTTTTT. Its translation: CASSLVGTGHEKLFF.

The CDR3, as DNA: TGTGCCAGCAGCCGAACCACTAGGTCCGAGCAGTACTTC. Protein: CASSRTTRSEQYF. This rearrangement joins TRBV7-6 to TRBJ2-7, with TRBD2 as a possible D gene (5 bases). CDR1 is SGHVS and CDR2 is FNYEAQ in the germline V gene. Trimming cost V 5 bases and J 6 bases, with 14 bases left between them. The length of the CDR3 is 13 residues.

This clone came up a few times. The genes are TRBV5-4 and TRBJ2-2; a possible D gene is TRBD2 (5 bases). The CDR3 is 16 residues long. Trimming removed 3 bases at V and 3 bases at J, with 15 bases between. The V gene's germline CDR1 is SGHNT and CDR2 YYREEE (reference sequence). The CDR3 sequence: CASSWAGGRDTGELFF. CDR3 coding DNA: TGTGCCAGCAGCTGGGCTGGCGGGCGAGACACCGGGGAGCTGTTTTTT.

This rearrangement joins TRBV7-8 to TRBJ1-2, with TRBD1 matching over 9 bases. CDR3 length equals 14 residues. Trimming cost V 2 bases and J 3 bases; bases outside gene matches: 1. Germline V lookup: CDR1 SGHVS, CDR2 FQNEAQ. For the CDR3, the DNA is TGTGCCAGCAGCTTAACAGGGGGCTACTATGGCTACACCTTC. Encoded protein: CASSLTGGYYGYTF.

This sequence joins TRBV7-2 and TRBJ2-3, with 13 bases that match TRBD2. Per the germline V gene, CDR1 is SGHTA and CDR2 is FQGNSA. This CDR3 has 18 amino acids. J lost 6 bases, V lost 1 base, and 10 bases had no gene match. The DNA of the CDR3 is TGTGCCAGCAGCTTAGGGCAACTAGCGGGAGGGCCCGCGGATACGCAGTATTTT. It encodes CASSLGQLAGGPADTQYF.

A single count supports this clone. V is TRBV5-1 and J is TRBJ2-2; 8 bases match TRBD2. J was trimmed by 0 bases and V by 4 bases; bases with no gene match: 5. Germline assignment: CDR1 SGHRS and CDR2 YFSETQ. The CDR3 length is 16 residues. The CDR3 loop is CASSRSGSTNTGELFF. The CDR3 DNA reads as TGCGCCAGCAGCAGAAGCGGGAGTACGAACACCGGGGAGCTGTTTTTT.

The gene calls are TRBV5-1 and TRBJ1-5; possibly TRBD1 for D (6 bases). Trimming pared 0 bases from V and 5 bases from J, leaving 12 bases between. This CDR3 has 15 residues. Germline V gives CDR1 SGHRS, CDR2 YFSETQ. The CDR3 nucleotides are TGCGCCAGCAGCTTGGAAGGGACAAGCTATCAGCCCCAGCATTTT. It specifies CASSLEGTSYQPQHF.